Each of the 14 T cell receptor beta chains below was sequenced from the same sample in a study of blood T cell repertoires in COVID-19. Only in-frame clones appear in the TCRdb table, and some are missing; sequencing was by immunoSEQ multiplex PCR. There are about 190,000 clones in the sample; about 87% occur only once, and about 3% lies in the top ten. Sample: peripheral blood. All receptors come from a man aged 40-49 years with active or convalescent COVID-19.

In this sample, this clone turned up a few times. The V gene is TRBV9, the J gene TRBJ2-1, with D perhaps matching TRBD1 (6 bases). The CDR3 runs 13 residues. Trimming removed 4 bases at V and 7 bases at J, with 12 bases between. Germline CDR1 reads SGDLS; CDR2 reads YYNGEE. The CDR3 sequence is CASSPPQGNEQFF. In nucleotides, the CDR3 is TGTGCCAGCAGCCCCCCACAGGGAAATGAGCAGTTCTTC.

This CDR3 reads CASRETRGYRETQYF. Written as DNA, the CDR3 is TGTGCCAGCAGGGAAACTAGAGGGTATAGAGAGACCCAGTACTTC. The V gene is TRBV2, the J gene TRBJ2-5, with D possibly being TRBD2 (5 bases). Germline V gives CDR1 SNHLY, CDR2 FYNNEI. Trimming left V 6 bases short and J 4 bases short, with 18 bases between. This CDR3 is 15 amino acids long.

The V gene is TRBV12-3 or TRBV12-4, the J gene TRBJ2-1; tentative D call: TRBD2 (5 bases). The CDR3 runs 13 residues. Trimming removed 5 bases at V and 7 bases at J, with 12 bases between. CDR3 DNA sequence: TGTGCCAGCAGTATTTCACCGGGGAATGAGCAGTTCTTC. This gives the protein CASSISPGNEQFF.

The J gene is TRBJ1-6, the V gene TRBV5-1; D ambiguous. Germline lookup yields CDR1 SGHRS and CDR2 YFSETQ. V lost 0 bases to trimming and J lost 0 bases, with 13 bases between them. There are 18 residues in the CDR3. CDR3 bases: TGCGCCAGCAGCTTGGGGGCAGCCCCGAGCTCCTATAATTCACCCCTCCACTTT. This codes for CASSLGAAPSSYNSPLHF.

The chain combines TRBV6-5 with TRBJ1-2, with TRBD1 matching 9 bases. The CDR3 is 14 amino acids. The V segment lost 6 bases and the J segment 8 bases; nucleotides outside the gene matches: 10. Per germline, CDR1 MNHEY and CDR2 SVGAGI. DNA of the CDR3: TGTGCCAGCAGGGACCCACAGGGGGCGCAAGGCTACACCTTC. Protein: CASRDPQGAQGYTF.

The rearrangement joins TRBV28 to TRBJ2-1; no reliable D call. V lost 4 bases to trimming and J lost 8 bases, with 9 bases between them. Germline lookup yields CDR1 MDHEN and CDR2 SYDVKM. The CDR3 covers 12 residues. Here the CDR3 reads CASSSRWDEQFF. The CDR3 DNA sequence: TGTGCCAGCAGTTCCAGGTGGGATGAGCAGTTCTTC.

This clone has a single count. The CDR3 protein is CASSSPVGASDTQYF. The CDR3 nucleotides read TGTGCCAGCAGTTCCCCGGTGGGGGCATCAGATACGCAGTATTTT. The chain employs TRBV28 and TRBJ2-3, with a possible D match to TRBD1 (6 bases). Germline V gene sequence: CDR1 MDHEN, CDR2 SYDVKM. Trimming cost V 4 bases and J 4 bases, with 15 bases left between them. The CDR3 runs to 15 residues.

V gene TRBV29-1 combines with J gene TRBJ2-7; D is perhaps TRBD1 (6 bases). There are 12 residues in the CDR3. Between the trimmed V and J ends, which lost 5 bases and 3 bases, there was a span of 11 bases. Germline CDR1 and CDR2: SQVTM and ANQGSEA. Here the CDR3 DNA reads TGCAGCGTTTCGACAGGCTACTACGAGCAGTACTTC. It is translated as CSVSTGYYEQYF.

V usage is TRBV18 and J usage is TRBJ2-1; 9 positions match TRBD1. The CDR3 is 16 residues long. Germline values: CDR1 KGHSH, CDR2 LQKENI. Trimming took 3 bases from V and 3 from J; bases not matched to a gene: 6. In DNA, the CDR3 is TGTGCCAGCTCACCTATGACAGGGGGTTTCTACAATGAGCAGTTCTTC. Protein product: CASSPMTGGFYNEQFF.

The chain carries TRBV9 and TRBJ2-1; tentative D call: TRBD2 (5 bases). The CDR3 totals 16 residues. Germline CDR1 SGDLS, CDR2 YYNGEE. V lost 4 bases and J lost 0, with 14 bases in between. CDR3 in amino acids: CASSSRRGSSYNEQFF. The CDR3 coding sequence is TGTGCCAGCAGCTCCCGCCGGGGTAGCTCCTACAATGAGCAGTTCTTC.

A few counts support this clone. The gene calls are TRBV5-4 and TRBJ2-2; D is ambiguous. V shed 2 bases and J shed 0 bases, with 5 bases lying between them. Per germline, CDR1 SGHNT and CDR2 YYREEE (reference sequence). This CDR3 is built from 14 residues. The CDR3: CASSLQTNTGELFF. For the CDR3, the DNA is TGTGCCAGCAGCTTACAGACGAACACCGGGGAGCTGTTTTTT.

The chain has TRBV7-2 and TRBJ1-1; 9 bases fit TRBD1. The CDR3 covers 15 residues. CDR1 is SGHTA, CDR2 FQGNSA, per germline. Germline trimming cut 3 bases from V and 6 bases from J; bases unmatched to any gene: 8. The CDR3 DNA reads TGTGCCAGCAGCTTTGGGACAGGGAGTGTGCCTGAAGCTTTCTTT. This sequence encodes CASSFGTGSVPEAFF.

This chain links TRBV28 with TRBJ2-3; possible D gene TRBD1, 5 bases. The germline V and J ends were trimmed by 4 bases and 3 bases, with 20 bases remaining between them. The CDR3 runs to 17 residues. Germline V lookup: CDR1 MDHEN, CDR2 SYDVKM. CDR3 nucleotides: TGTGCCAGCAGTTCCGACCAGACAGCCATCTCTACAGATACGCAGTATTTT. Protein: CASSSDQTAISTDTQYF.

There are a few counts of this clone. This chain uses TRBV5-5 with TRBJ1-2; unclear D gene. V lost 2 bases to trimming and J lost 3 bases, with 14 bases between them. Germline CDR1 reads SGHKS; CDR2 reads YYEKEE (reference sequence). This CDR3 comprises 15 residues. The CDR3 nucleotides are TGTGCCAGCAGCTTTACCGGGGATCTCGACTATGGCTACACCTTC. Translated, it gives CASSFTGDLDYGYTF.